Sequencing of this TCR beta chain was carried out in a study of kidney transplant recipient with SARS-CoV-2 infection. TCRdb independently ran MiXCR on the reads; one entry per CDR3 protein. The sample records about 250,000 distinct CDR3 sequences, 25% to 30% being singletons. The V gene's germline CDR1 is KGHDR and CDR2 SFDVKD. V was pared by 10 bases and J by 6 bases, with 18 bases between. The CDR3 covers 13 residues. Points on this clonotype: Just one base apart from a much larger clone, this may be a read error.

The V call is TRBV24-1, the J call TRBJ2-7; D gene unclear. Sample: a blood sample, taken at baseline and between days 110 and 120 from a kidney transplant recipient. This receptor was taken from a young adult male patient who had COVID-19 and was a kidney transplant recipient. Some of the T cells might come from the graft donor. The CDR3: CATKASRSSEQYF. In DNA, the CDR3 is TGTGCCACTAAGGCGTCAAGGAGCAGCGAGCAGTACTTC.